What follows are 10 T cell receptor beta chains derived from one specimen sequenced in a study of blood T cell repertoires in COVID-19. Profiling relied on immunoSEQ multiplex PCR, and the TCRdb table lists in-frame clones only, not all of them. The sample includes 120,000 to 150,000 clones, about 88% of them seen just once. The sequenced material came from peripheral blood. Source of these receptors: a human donor with acute or convalescent COVID-19. The donor label of this sample is uncertain.

V usage is TRBV5-1 and J usage is TRBJ2-3; perhaps TRBD2 as D (5 bases). V lost 0 bases to trimming and J lost 3 bases, with 14 bases between them. This CDR3 is built from 16 residues. CDR1 and CDR2 (germline): SGHRS, YFSETQ. The CDR3 is CASSLGAGVRTDTQYF. DNA of the CDR3: TGCGCCAGCAGCTTGGGGGCCGGGGTTCGAACAGATACGCAGTATTTT.

The chain joins TRBV29-1 to TRBJ2-7; TRBD1 aligns across 7 bases. V shed 4 bases and J 2 bases; nucleotides not matched to a gene: 11. The germline gives CDR1 SQVTM, CDR2 ANQGSEA. There are 15 residues in the CDR3. CDR3 coding DNA: TGCAGCGTTGTACGACAGGGTTCGATGCCCTACGAGCAGTACTTC. It encodes CSVVRQGSMPYEQYF.

This clone came up once. The genes are TRBV19 and TRBJ1-2; 8 bases match TRBD1. Germline lookup yields CDR1 LNHDA and CDR2 SQIVND (reference sequence). V was pared by 6 bases and J by 4 bases, with 7 bases of the junction left unmatched. The CDR3 has 14 amino acids. Written as DNA, the CDR3 is TGTGCCAGTAGCAGAACAGGGACAGGCTATGGCTACACCTTC. Translating it yields CASSRTGTGYGYTF. Looking up the rest from reference TRBV19 and TRBJ1-2 gives the full variable domain: DGGITQSPKYLFRKEGQNVTLSCEQNLNHDAMYWYRQDPGQGLRLIYYSQIVNDFQKGDIAEGYSVSREKKESFPLTVTSAQKNPTAFYLCASSRTGTGYGYTFGSGTRLTVV.

This clone has a single count. The chain has TRBV6-5 and TRBJ1-2; tentatively, D is TRBD1 (5 bases). Looked up from germline, CDR1 is MNHEY and CDR2 is SVGAGI. With 5 bases removed from V and 3 bases from J, the gap between germline ends came to 13 bases. CDR3 length: 14 residues. The CDR3 bases are TGTGCCAGCAGTCAAACGTGGGGGGACTATGGCTACACCTTC. As protein: CASSQTWGDYGYTF.

CDR3 amino acids: CASSSLGEQYF. The CDR3 nucleotides are TGTGCCAGCAGCTCTCTAGGCGAGCAGTACTTC. The chain carries TRBV5-6 and TRBJ2-7, with D hard to call. The V end lost 3 bases, the J end lost 6 bases, and 7 bases lay between the germline ends. The germline CDR1 and CDR2 sequences are SGHDT and YYEEEE. CDR3 size: 11 residues.

This clone was found a few times. J is TRBJ1-2 and V is TRBV18; D is unresolved. Trimming took 4 bases from V and 3 from J, leaving 6 bases between them. This CDR3 is 12 amino acids long. Looked up from germline, CDR1 is KGHSH and CDR2 is LQKENI. The CDR3 sequence: CASSHRDYGYTF. The DNA of the CDR3 is TGTGCCAGCTCACACAGAGACTATGGCTACACCTTC.

The J gene is TRBJ2-4, the V gene TRBV28; TRBD1 might be the D (6 bases). This CDR3 has 16 amino acids. Germline V gene lookup returns CDR1 MDHEN and CDR2 SYDVKM. Trimming removed 2 bases at V and 6 bases at J, with 17 bases between. DNA for the CDR3: TGTGCCAGCAGTTTAGGGACACCCCAGGTTGGAAACATTCAGTACTTC. Its translation is CASSLGTPQVGNIQYF.

The chain carries TRBV15 and TRBJ1-4, with D unresolved. V shed 0 bases and J shed 8 bases, with 7 bases lying between them. Germline V CDR1 and CDR2: LNHNV, YYDKDF (reference sequence). The CDR3 runs to 13 residues. For the CDR3, the DNA is TGTGCCACCAGCAGAGATAGGCGGGAAAAACTGTTTTTT. Translated, it gives CATSRDRREKLFF.

This clone showed up just a few times. The chain couples TRBV30 to TRBJ1-1; possibly TRBD1 for D (5 bases). Germline CDR1 reads GTSNPN; CDR2 reads SVGIG (reference sequence). This CDR3 comprises 11 residues. Trimming pared 4 bases from V and 9 bases from J, leaving 12 bases between. CDR3 DNA sequence: TGTGCCTGGATGGGGCAGGTTCAAGCTTTCTTT. As protein: CAWMGQVQAFF.

This chain joins TRBV28 and TRBJ2-1; possibly TRBD2 for D (6 bases). The germline gives CDR1 MDHEN, CDR2 SYDVKM. The CDR3 contains 12 residues. V was pared by 5 bases and J by 8 bases, with 10 bases between. The CDR3 DNA reads TGTGCCAGCAGTGGGGACTTGGATGAGCAGTTCTTC. Translating it yields CASSGDLDEQFF.